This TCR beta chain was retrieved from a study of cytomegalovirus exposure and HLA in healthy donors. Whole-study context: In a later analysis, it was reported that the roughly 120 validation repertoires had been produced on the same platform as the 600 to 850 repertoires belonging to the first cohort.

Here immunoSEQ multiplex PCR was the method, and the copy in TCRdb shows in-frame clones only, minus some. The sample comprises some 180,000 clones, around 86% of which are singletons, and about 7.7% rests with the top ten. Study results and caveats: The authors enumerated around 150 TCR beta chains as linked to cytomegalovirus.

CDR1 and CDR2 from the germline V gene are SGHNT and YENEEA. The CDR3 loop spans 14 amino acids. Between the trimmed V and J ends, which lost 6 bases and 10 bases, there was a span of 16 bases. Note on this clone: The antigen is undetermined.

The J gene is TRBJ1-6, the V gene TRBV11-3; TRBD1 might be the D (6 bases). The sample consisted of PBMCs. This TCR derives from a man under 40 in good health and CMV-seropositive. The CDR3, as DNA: TGTGCCAGCAGGACAACAGGGCTTCAGTCACCCCTCCACTTT. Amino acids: CASRTTGLQSPLHF.